The subject of this entry is one T cell receptor (beta chain). The CDR3 contains 15 residues. CDR1 and CDR2 from the germline V gene are GTSNPN and SVGIG (reference sequence). V gave up 3 bases and J gave up 4 bases, with 18 bases separating them. This record belongs to a study of T cells after somatic rescue of genetic block. Profiling relied on immunoSEQ multiplex PCR, and the TCRdb table lists in-frame clones only, not all of them. The sample lists tens of thousands of clones; less than 95% were seen once. The receptor comes from a man aged 40-49 years. The sequencing sample was made of peripheral blood mononuclear cells (PBMCs). This chain joins TRBV30 and TRBJ1-1, with TRBD1 as a possible D gene (5 bases). The CDR3 spells CAWSDPRGWGTEAFF. DNA of the CDR3: TGTGCCTGGAGCGACCCCCGGGGGTGGGGCACTGAAGCTTTCTTT.